The present TCR beta chain was sequenced within a study of T cells in Graves' hyperthyroidism and ophthalmopathy. Study-wide findings and caveats: Expanded thyroid clonotypes (above 0.001) were mostly also found in blood.

Using RNA transcripts as the source, TCR beta CDR3 regions were amplified. The HTBI primer set drove a first-round RT-PCR of the TCR CDR3. TCRdb ran MiXCR on the multiplex PCR reads and lists one entry per CDR3 protein. The sample has hundreds of thousands of distinct CDR3 sequences, 30% to 40% seen once. In germline, CDR1 is MGHRA, CDR2 YSYEKL. The CDR3 spans 17 residues. V trimming: 0 bases; J trimming: 1 base; junction bases outside the gene matches: 4. For this clonotype: Its antigen is undetermined.

The sequence was obtained from a woman aged 40 to 50 with Graves' hyperthyroidism. The V and J genes are TRBV4-1 and TRBJ2-7, with 12 bases identical to TRBD1. Material: blood. The CDR3: CASSQEGTGGSSYEQYF. CDR3 sequence (DNA): TGCGCCAGCAGCCAAGAGGGGACAGGGGGCAGTTCCTACGAGCAGTACTTC.